The rows below give T cell receptor beta chains drawn from one sample of a study of blood T cell repertoires in COVID-19. Assay: immunoSEQ multiplex PCR; the TCRdb copy retains only in-frame clones and omits some. The sample carries around 260,000 clones, approximately 86% recorded once. The sequenced material came from peripheral blood. These receptors all stem from a man younger than 40 with active or convalescent COVID-19. The CDR3 runs from the conserved cysteine through the conserved F or W. The D gene is left open where the match is weak. Size is stated for part of the rows, as once, few or many counts, or as a class when the clone is expanded.

TRBD2	TRBV7-8	.	TRBJ2-3	TGTGCCAGCAGCTTAGCAGTAAAGCGGGGGGGCTGGGATACGCAGTATTTT	CASSLAVKRGGWDTQYF
TRBD2	TRBV5-1	.	TRBJ2-1	TGCGCCAGCAGTAGCGGGGGGGAATACAATGAGCAGTTCTTC	CASSSGGEYNEQFF
.	TRBV4-1	.	TRBJ2-7	TGCGCCAGCAGCCCCACCGAGGACTCCTACGAGCAGTACTTC	CASSPTEDSYEQYF
.	TRBV6-2/TRBV6-3	.	TRBJ1-2	TGTGCCAGCAGTGAGGCAGGGGCTGCTAACTATGGCTACACCTTC	CASSEAGAANYGYTF
.	TRBV5-1	.	TRBJ1-3	TGCGCCAGCAGCTTGACAGGTCCGAGCTCTGGAAACACCATATATTTT	CASSLTGPSSGNTIYF
.	TRBV2	.	TRBJ1-2	TGTGCCAGATACACCAGGGATGGCTACACCTTC	CARYTRDGYTF
TRBD1	TRBV7-9	once	TRBJ1-2	TGTGCCAGCAGCTTAGCCTCGGGACAGGGGGCTTATGGCTACACCTTC	CASSLASGQGAYGYTF
.	TRBV4-2	.	TRBJ1-4	TGTGCCAGCAGCCAAGATCTTCGGTTTATACGAGGAGGGGGGGGAACTAATGAAAAACTGTTTTTT	CASSQDLRFIRGGGGTNEKLFF
.	TRBV7-6	few	TRBJ2-3	TGTGCCAGCAGCCGCCACAAACAGGGGCCGGGGGTGATAGATACGCAGTATTTT	CASSRHKQGPGVIDTQYF
TRBD1	TRBV9	.	TRBJ1-6	TGTGCCAGCAGCGTGACAGGGTCAATGAATTCACCCCTCCACTTT	CASSVTGSMNSPLHF
.	TRBV3-1/TRBV3-2	few	TRBJ1-1	TGTGCCAGCAGCCAATGGGGGGACTTTAACACTGAAGCTTTCTTT	CASSQWGDFNTEAFF
.	TRBV15	.	TRBJ1-2	TGTGCCACCAGCAGAGTCGGTATGAGATATGGCTACACCTTC	CATSRVGMRYGYTF
.	TRBV25-1	.	TRBJ1-2	TGTGCCAGCAGCAGAAACTATGGCTACACCTTC	CASSRNYGYTF
.	TRBV14	.	TRBJ1-1	TGTGCCAGCAGCCAGTCCCCCGGTAAGCAAGGGGGGAACACTGAAGCTTTCTTT	CASSQSPGKQGGNTEAFF
TRBD1	TRBV5-1	.	TRBJ2-7	TGCGCCAGCAGCTCAGGACAGGGCTACGAGCAGTACTTC	CASSSGQGYEQYF
.	TRBV4-3	.	TRBJ1-1	TGCGCCAGCAGCCAAGGTCTGGGGACACCCTATGAAGCTTTCTTT	CASSQGLGTPYEAFF
TRBD1	TRBV29-1	.	TRBJ1-2	TGCAGCGTCGAACAGGGGAGCCATGGCTACACCTTC	CSVEQGSHGYTF
TRBD1	TRBV5-4	.	TRBJ2-7	TGTGCCAGCAGCTTGGTCCTTTCACCGGGACAGGAATTCTACGAGCAGTACTTC	CASSLVLSPGQEFYEQYF
.	TRBV10-3	.	TRBJ1-4	TGTGCCACCCGAGGGAATGAAAAACTGTTTTTT	CATRGNEKLFF
.	TRBV30	.	TRBJ1-1	TGTGCCTGGAGTGTGGCAGGTAACACTGAAGCTTTCTTT	CAWSVAGNTEAFF
.	TRBV11-2	.	TRBJ2-5	TGTGCCAGCAGCTATATTCAGGGCCTCGGAGAGACCCAGTACTTC	CASSYIQGLGETQYF
.	TRBV6-1	.	TRBJ1-1	TGTGCCAGCAGTGAAGAGGGGGGGACTGAAGCTTTCTTT	CASSEEGGTEAFF
TRBD1	TRBV5-6	.	TRBJ2-7	TGTGCCAGCAGCTTCAGGGGGAGCTCCTACGAGCAGTACTTC	CASSFRGSSYEQYF
.	TRBV29-1	.	TRBJ1-1	TGCAGCGTTGCCCAGACGGGGAACACTGAAGCTTTCTTT	CSVAQTGNTEAFF
.	TRBV2	.	TRBJ1-6	TGTGCCAGCAGTGAAATGGTACAGAAAAATTCACCCCTCCACTTT	CASSEMVQKNSPLHF
.	TRBV7-9	.	TRBJ1-3	TGTGCCAGCAGCTTAGGAGGCCCTGGAAACACCATATATTTT	CASSLGGPGNTIYF
TRBD1	TRBV9	few	TRBJ1-5	TGTGCCAGCAGCGCCGGGACAGGCAATCAGCCCCAGCATTTT	CASSAGTGNQPQHF
.	TRBV4-3	.	TRBJ1-5	TGCGCCAGCAGCCAAGGGGTACAGGTAGTCAATCAGCCCCAGCATTTT	CASSQGVQVVNQPQHF
TRBD1	TRBV27	.	TRBJ2-7	TGTGCCAGCAGTGACAGGGGGCCCGGCGACGAGCAGTACTTC	CASSDRGPGDEQYF
.	TRBV19	.	TRBJ1-1	TGTGCCAGTAGTATAGACAGGGACACTGAAGCTTTCTTT	CASSIDRDTEAFF
.	TRBV5-6	once	TRBJ1-6	TGTGCCAGCAGCTTGTGGCAGGACAGCTCCTATAATTCACCCCTCCACTTT	CASSLWQDSSYNSPLHF
.	TRBV5-5	.	TRBJ2-7	TGTGCCAGCAGCAGACCGGGGGTATCTACCTACGAGCAGTACTTC	CASSRPGVSTYEQYF
.	TRBV4-3	.	TRBJ1-4	TGCGCCAGCAGCCAAGTCCACGGAGAGAATGAAAAACTGTTTTTT	CASSQVHGENEKLFF
.	TRBV13	.	TRBJ2-7	TGTGCCAGCAGCTTGTTGGCAGACATCGAGCAGTACTTC	CASSLLADIEQYF
.	TRBV28	.	TRBJ2-3	TGTGCCAGCAGCCCGCCGGGACTTTACACAGATACGCAGTATTTT	CASSPPGLYTDTQYF
TRBD1	TRBV5-5	once	TRBJ2-7	TGTGCCAGCAGCGAGACAGGGGGAGGATCCTACGAGCAGTACTTC	CASSETGGGSYEQYF
.	TRBV6-5	.	TRBJ2-7	TGTGCCAGCCACGACACCTCCTCCTACGAGCAGTACTTC	CASHDTSSYEQYF
.	TRBV7-8	.	TRBJ2-2	TGTGCCAGCAGCTTAAATATCGGTGTGGCAGGGGACGCCGGGGAGCTGTTTTTT	CASSLNIGVAGDAGELFF
.	TRBV12-5	.	TRBJ2-7	TGTGCTAGTGGTCCCGACTTGAGGGCGTACGAGCAGTACTTC	CASGPDLRAYEQYF
TRBD2	TRBV4-1	few	TRBJ2-1	TGCGCCAGCAGCCAAGGGACTAGCTCCTACAATGAGCAGTTCTTC	CASSQGTSSYNEQFF
TRBD1	TRBV14	few	TRBJ1-1	TGTGCCAGCAGCCTAGTCACAGGGGGAACTGAAGCTTTCTTT	CASSLVTGGTEAFF
.	TRBV5-1	.	TRBJ2-1	TGCGCCAGCAGCCCCGTCCAGGGTGCCCTCAATGAGCAGTTCTTC	CASSPVQGALNEQFF
TRBD2	TRBV19	.	TRBJ2-5	TGTGCCAGTAGTAAGTTAGCGGGGGGGCCGGAGGAGACCCAGTACTTC	CASSKLAGGPEETQYF
TRBD2	TRBV9	.	TRBJ2-2	TGTGCCAGCAGTTGGGGTAGCGGGGGGCCAAACACCGGGGAGCTGTTTTTT	CASSWGSGGPNTGELFF
TRBD2	TRBV9	.	TRBJ2-5	TGTGCCAGCAGCGTAGATAGCGGGGAAAAGACCCAGTACTTC	CASSVDSGEKTQYF
TRBD2	TRBV9	.	TRBJ2-1	TGTGCCAGCAGTGGTGGACTAGCGGGGTACAATGAGCAGTTCTTC	CASSGGLAGYNEQFF
TRBD2	TRBV7-2	.	TRBJ2-3	TGTGCCAGCAGCCCATCCGCGCGGGGGGGCCTATCAGATACGCAGTATTTT	CASSPSARGGLSDTQYF
TRBD2	TRBV4-1	.	TRBJ2-1	TGCGCCAGTGGAAAGGCGGGGGGGGCTAATTTCAATGAGCAGTTCTTC	CASGKAGGANFNEQFF
.	TRBV6-6	.	TRBJ2-7	TGTGCCAGCAGAGACAGGGAGGACTCCTACGAGCAGTACTTC	CASRDREDSYEQYF
TRBD1	TRBV7-8	once	TRBJ2-1	TGTGCCAGCAGCTTAGGGACAGGGGGTAATGAGCAGTTCTTC	CASSLGTGGNEQFF
.	TRBV27	.	TRBJ1-1	TGTGCCAGCAGTTCCGGACAGGAAGCTTTCTTT	CASSSGQEAFF
TRBD1	TRBV27	.	TRBJ2-2	TGTGCCAGCAGTTTTTACGGACTTGGACAGGGAGGAACCGGGGAGCTGTTTTTT	CASSFYGLGQGGTGELFF
.	TRBV19	.	TRBJ1-1	TGTGCCAGTAGTATAGGGGGGGGTAGGAGCAACACTGAAGCTTTCTTT	CASSIGGGRSNTEAFF
TRBD2	TRBV4-2	.	TRBJ2-1	TGTGCCAGCAGCCAAGATCTGTCTAGCGGGGGGCCAGGTGAGCAGTTCTTC	CASSQDLSSGGPGEQFF
TRBD2	TRBV4-1	.	TRBJ2-3	TGCGCCAGCAGGCCGACTAGCCGCACAGATACGCAGTATTTT	CASRPTSRTDTQYF
.	TRBV18	.	TRBJ1-2	TGTGCCAGCTCACCCCTCACGGGGGGCTACACCTTC	CASSPLTGGYTF
TRBD2	TRBV19	.	TRBJ2-3	TGTGCCAGTAGTATAGGGCGGGGGAGCACAGATACGCAGTATTTT	CASSIGRGSTDTQYF
TRBD1	TRBV6-4	.	TRBJ1-2	TGTGCCAGCAGTCCTGTAGGAGGGGGCGGCTATGGCTACACCTTC	CASSPVGGGGYGYTF
.	TRBV15	few	TRBJ2-2	TGTGCCACCAGCAGCCATTTCAGGGATTTATCCGGGGAGCTGTTTTTT	CATSSHFRDLSGELFF